This entry features one TCR beta chain sequence. No antigen is known for it. Amplification used 60 V beta primers and 13 J beta primers. Here immunoSEQ multiplex PCR was the method, and the copy in TCRdb shows in-frame clones only, minus some. The sample has 100,000 or so clones, around 80% seen once. The data originate from a study of glioma-infiltrating T cells after dendritic cell vaccination. Study at large: Treatment, given 2003 to 2012, was autologous tumor lysate-pulsed dendritic cell vaccination.

Whole-study findings and limits: Complete blood and tumor specimen sets were limited to few patients.

V lost 5 bases and J lost 4; bases outside the gene matches: 4. CDR3 length: 13 residues. The germline V gene encodes CDR1 MDHEN and CDR2 SYDVKM. Stated time point: after dendritic cell vaccination, including at tumor progression/relapse. The source is a human donor with glioblastoma. Specimen: blood, collected after dendritic cell vaccination. V gene TRBV28 combines with J gene TRBJ2-5, with TRBD2 identical over 7 bases. CDR3 sequence (DNA): TGTGCCAGCAGTCCCAGCGGGGTAGAGACCCAGTACTTC. Translated, it gives CASSPSGVETQYF.